Listed below are T cell receptor beta chains from one sample, sequenced in a study of blood T cell repertoires in COVID-19. Clones were sequenced by immunoSEQ multiplex PCR, and TCRdb holds only the in-frame ones, with some missing. The sample lists some 400,000 clones, around 87% occurring once. The source material was peripheral blood. The receptor set was obtained from a woman aged 55-75 years with COVID-19, enrolled during active disease. Both conserved end residues are part of each CDR3. Fields, in order: clone size, D gene, J gene, V gene, CDR3 DNA, CDR3 protein. The D gene is left open where the match is weak. Clone size is stated in some rows and not others, as once, few, many or a class when expanded.

abundance: NA; d_gene: NA; j_gene: TRBJ1-2; v_gene: TRBV14; CDR3nt: TGTGCCAGCAGCCAATCCCCGCGGGGCGCCCCAGGAGGCTATGGCTACACCTTC; CDR3aa: CASSQSPRGAPGGYGYTF
abundance: NA; d_gene: TRBD1; j_gene: TRBJ2-2; v_gene: TRBV28; CDR3nt: TGTGCCAGCAGTTGGGATCTACCGCGGGACAGGGTAAACACCGGGGAGCTGTTTTTT; CDR3aa: CASSWDLPRDRVNTGELFF
abundance: NA; d_gene: TRBD2; j_gene: TRBJ2-7; v_gene: TRBV18; CDR3nt: TGTGCCAGCTCACCACTCGAAGCGGGGGGATCCTACGAGCAGTACTTC; CDR3aa: CASSPLEAGGSYEQYF
abundance: NA; d_gene: NA; j_gene: TRBJ2-2; v_gene: TRBV5-1; CDR3nt: TGCGCCAGCAGCTTAGGACACAATGCCTTAGTGAGGGAGCTGTTTTTT; CDR3aa: CASSLGHNALVRELFF
abundance: NA; d_gene: NA; j_gene: TRBJ2-5; v_gene: TRBV5-1; CDR3nt: TGCGCCAGCAGCTTCCTCCAAGAGACCCAGTACTTC; CDR3aa: CASSFLQETQYF
abundance: few; d_gene: TRBD2; j_gene: TRBJ2-4; v_gene: TRBV6-5; CDR3nt: TGTGCCAGCAGGAGCGGGGGGCTGGGGGACATTCAGTACTTC; CDR3aa: CASRSGGLGDIQYF
abundance: NA; d_gene: NA; j_gene: TRBJ2-7; v_gene: TRBV2; CDR3nt: TGTGCCAGCAGTGAAGCGAGCCTTAATCCCTACGAGCAGTACTTC; CDR3aa: CASSEASLNPYEQYF
abundance: few; d_gene: NA; j_gene: TRBJ2-3; v_gene: TRBV4-2; CDR3nt: TGTGCCAGCAGCCAAGAGGGGTGGGGGGGCACAGATACGCAGTATTTT; CDR3aa: CASSQEGWGGTDTQYF
abundance: NA; d_gene: TRBD2; j_gene: TRBJ2-5; v_gene: TRBV7-3; CDR3nt: TGTGCCAGCAGCTCGACTAGCGGGGGGCCTTGGGAGACCCAGTACTTC; CDR3aa: CASSSTSGGPWETQYF
abundance: NA; d_gene: NA; j_gene: TRBJ1-2; v_gene: TRBV5-1; CDR3nt: TGCGCCAGCAGCTTGGCCACGGGAGATGGCTACACCTTC; CDR3aa: CASSLATGDGYTF
abundance: NA; d_gene: NA; j_gene: TRBJ2-3; v_gene: TRBV5-1; CDR3nt: TGCGCCAGCAGCTTGGTACGGGGGACAGATACGCAGTATTTT; CDR3aa: CASSLVRGTDTQYF